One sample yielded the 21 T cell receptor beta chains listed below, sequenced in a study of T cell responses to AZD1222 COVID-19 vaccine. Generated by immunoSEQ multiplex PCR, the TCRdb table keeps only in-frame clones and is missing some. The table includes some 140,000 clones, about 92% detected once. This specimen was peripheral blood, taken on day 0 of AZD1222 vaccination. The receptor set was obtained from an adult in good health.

The CDR3 nucleotides read TGCGCCAGCAGCTTGAATGGCGGGAGTAATGAGCAGTTCTTC. It yields the protein CASSLNGGSNEQFF. The chain uses TRBV5-1 and TRBJ2-1; TRBD2 matches 7 bases. This CDR3 comprises 14 residues. Germline V CDR1 and CDR2: SGHRS, YFSETQ. V shed 1 base, J shed 7 bases, and the junction held 5 bases outside the gene matches. Full variable domain (rest looked up from reference TRBV5-1 and TRBJ2-1): KAGVTQTPRYLIKTRGQQVTLSCSPISGHRSVSWYQQTPGQGLQFLFEYFSETQRNKGNFPGRFSGRQFSNSRSEMNVSTLELGDSALYLCASSLNGGSNEQFFGPGTRLTVL.

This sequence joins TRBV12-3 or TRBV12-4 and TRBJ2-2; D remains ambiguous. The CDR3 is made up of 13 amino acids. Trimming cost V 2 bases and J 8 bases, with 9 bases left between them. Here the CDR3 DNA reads TGTGCCAGCAGTTTAAAGGGCTCAGGGGAGCTGTTTTTT. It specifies CASSLKGSGELFF.

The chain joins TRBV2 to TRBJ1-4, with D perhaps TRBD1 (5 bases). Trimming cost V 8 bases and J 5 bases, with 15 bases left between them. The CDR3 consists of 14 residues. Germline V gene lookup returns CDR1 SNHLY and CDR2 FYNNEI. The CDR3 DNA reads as TGTGCCAGCTCAAACCGACAGTTAAATGAAAAACTGTTTTTT. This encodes CASSNRQLNEKLFF.

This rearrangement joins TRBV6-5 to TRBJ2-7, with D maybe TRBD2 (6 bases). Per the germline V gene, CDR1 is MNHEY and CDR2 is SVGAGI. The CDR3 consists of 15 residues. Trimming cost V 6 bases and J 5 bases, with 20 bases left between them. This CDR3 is CASSQGLAGTHEQYF. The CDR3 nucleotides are TGTGCCAGCAGCCAGGGCTTAGCTGGGACTCACGAGCAGTACTTC.

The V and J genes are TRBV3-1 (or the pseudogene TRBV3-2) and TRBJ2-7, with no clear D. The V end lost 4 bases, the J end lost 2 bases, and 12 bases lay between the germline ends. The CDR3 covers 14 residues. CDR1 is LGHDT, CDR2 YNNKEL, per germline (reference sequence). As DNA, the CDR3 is TGTGCCAGCAGCCCATCGGGCCCGGCCTACGAGCAGTACTTC. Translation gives CASSPSGPAYEQYF.

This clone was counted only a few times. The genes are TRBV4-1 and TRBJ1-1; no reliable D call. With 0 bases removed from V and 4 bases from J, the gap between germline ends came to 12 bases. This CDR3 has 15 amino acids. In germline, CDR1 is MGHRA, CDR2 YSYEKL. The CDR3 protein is CASSQEVSGGTEAFF. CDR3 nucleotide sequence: TGCGCCAGCAGCCAAGAAGTGTCGGGTGGCACTGAAGCTTTCTTT.

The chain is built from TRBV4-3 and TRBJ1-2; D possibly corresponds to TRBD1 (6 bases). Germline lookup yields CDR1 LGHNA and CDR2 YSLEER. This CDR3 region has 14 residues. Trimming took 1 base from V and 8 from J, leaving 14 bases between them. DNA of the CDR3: TGCGCCAGCAGCCAAGCTTCAGGGGACTGGGGCTACACCTTC. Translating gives CASSQASGDWGYTF.

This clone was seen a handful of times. The CDR3 here is CASSQSISGGNEQFF. The CDR3 nucleotides are TGTGCCAGCAGCCAGAGTATTAGCGGGGGCAATGAGCAGTTCTTC. The chain employs TRBV13 and TRBJ2-1, with TRBD2 identical over 9 bases. V trimming: 5 bases; J trimming: 6 bases; junction bases outside the gene matches: 8. Germline V gives CDR1 PRHDT, CDR2 FYEKMQ (reference sequence). CDR3 length: 15 residues.

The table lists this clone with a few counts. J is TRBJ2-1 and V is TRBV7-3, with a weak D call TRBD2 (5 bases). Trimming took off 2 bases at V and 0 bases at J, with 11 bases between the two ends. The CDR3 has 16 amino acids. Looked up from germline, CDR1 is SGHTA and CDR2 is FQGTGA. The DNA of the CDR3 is TGTGCCAGCAGCTTAGGCGGGTCAAGCTCCTACAATGAGCAGTTCTTC. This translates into CASSLGGSSSYNEQFF.

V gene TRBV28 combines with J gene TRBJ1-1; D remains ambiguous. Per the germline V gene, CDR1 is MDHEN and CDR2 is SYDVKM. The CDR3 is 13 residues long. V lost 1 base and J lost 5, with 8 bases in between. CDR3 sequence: CASSLSRLTEAFF. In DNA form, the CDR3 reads TGTGCCAGCAGTTTATCTAGGTTAACTGAAGCTTTCTTT.

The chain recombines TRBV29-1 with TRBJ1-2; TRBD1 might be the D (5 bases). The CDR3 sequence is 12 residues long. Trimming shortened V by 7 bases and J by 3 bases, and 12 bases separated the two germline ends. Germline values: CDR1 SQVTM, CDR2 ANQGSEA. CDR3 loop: CSDGGGDYGYTF. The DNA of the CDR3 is TGCAGCGATGGGGGTGGAGACTATGGCTACACCTTC.

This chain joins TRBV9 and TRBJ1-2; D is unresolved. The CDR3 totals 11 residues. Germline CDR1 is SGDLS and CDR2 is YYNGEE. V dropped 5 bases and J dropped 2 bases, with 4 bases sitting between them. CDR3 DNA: TGTGCCAGCAGAACGAACTATGGCTACACCTTC. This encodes CASRTNYGYTF.

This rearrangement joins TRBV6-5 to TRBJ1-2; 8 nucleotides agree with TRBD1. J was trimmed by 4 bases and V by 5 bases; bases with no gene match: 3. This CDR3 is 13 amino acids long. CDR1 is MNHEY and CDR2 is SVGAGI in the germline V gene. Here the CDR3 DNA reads TGTGCCAGCAGTCAACAGGGGGTCTATGGCTACACCTTC. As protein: CASSQQGVYGYTF.

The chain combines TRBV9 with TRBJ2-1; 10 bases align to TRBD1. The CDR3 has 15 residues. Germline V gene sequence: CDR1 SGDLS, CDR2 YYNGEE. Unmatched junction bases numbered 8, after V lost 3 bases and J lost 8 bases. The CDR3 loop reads CASSAPMTGGDEQFF. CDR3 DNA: TGTGCCAGCAGCGCGCCAATGACAGGGGGCGATGAGCAGTTCTTC.

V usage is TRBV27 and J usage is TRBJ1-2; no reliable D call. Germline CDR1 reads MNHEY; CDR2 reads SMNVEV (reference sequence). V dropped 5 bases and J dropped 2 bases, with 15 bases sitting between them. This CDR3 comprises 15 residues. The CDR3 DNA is TGTGCCAGCAGTCCAGTTCAGGTTATAAACTATGGCTACACCTTC. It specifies CASSPVQVINYGYTF.

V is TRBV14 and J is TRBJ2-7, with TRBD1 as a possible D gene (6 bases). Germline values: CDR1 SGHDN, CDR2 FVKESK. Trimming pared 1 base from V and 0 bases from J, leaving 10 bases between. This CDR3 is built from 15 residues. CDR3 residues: CASSQVGGFSYEQYF. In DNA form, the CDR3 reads TGTGCCAGCAGCCAAGTAGGGGGATTCTCCTACGAGCAGTACTTC. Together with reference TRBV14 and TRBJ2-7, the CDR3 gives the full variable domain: EAGVTQFPSHSVIEKGQTVTLRCDPISGHDNLYWYRRVMGKEIKFLLHFVKESKQDESGMPNNRFLAERTGGTYSTLKVQPAELEDSGVYFCASSQVGGFSYEQYFGPGTRLTVT.

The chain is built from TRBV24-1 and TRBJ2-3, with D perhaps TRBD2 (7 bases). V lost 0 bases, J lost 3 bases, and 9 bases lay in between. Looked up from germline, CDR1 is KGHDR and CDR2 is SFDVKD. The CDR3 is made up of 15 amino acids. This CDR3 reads CATSDLKGGTDTQYF. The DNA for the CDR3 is TGTGCCACCAGTGATTTGAAGGGGGGGACAGATACGCAGTATTTT.

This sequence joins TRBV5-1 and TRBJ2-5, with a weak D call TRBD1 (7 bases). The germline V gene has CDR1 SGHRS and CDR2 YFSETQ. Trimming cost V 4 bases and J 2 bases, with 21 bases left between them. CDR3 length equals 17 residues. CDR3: CASSIGQAPGEQETQYF. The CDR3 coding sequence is TGCGCCAGCAGCATAGGACAGGCCCCGGGGGAACAAGAGACCCAGTACTTC.

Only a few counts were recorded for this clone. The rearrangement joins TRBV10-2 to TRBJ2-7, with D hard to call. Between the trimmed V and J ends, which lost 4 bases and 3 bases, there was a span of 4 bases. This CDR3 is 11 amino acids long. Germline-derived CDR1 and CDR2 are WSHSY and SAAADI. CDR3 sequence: CASSANYEQYF. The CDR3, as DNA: TGCGCCAGCAGTGCTAACTACGAGCAGTACTTC.

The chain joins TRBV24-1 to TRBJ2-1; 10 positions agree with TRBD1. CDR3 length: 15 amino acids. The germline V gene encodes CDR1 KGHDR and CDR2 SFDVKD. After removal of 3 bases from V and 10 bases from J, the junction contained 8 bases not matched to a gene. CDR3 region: CATSDMDRGRWEQFF. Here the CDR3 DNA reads TGTGCCACCAGTGATATGGACAGGGGGAGATGGGAGCAGTTCTTC.

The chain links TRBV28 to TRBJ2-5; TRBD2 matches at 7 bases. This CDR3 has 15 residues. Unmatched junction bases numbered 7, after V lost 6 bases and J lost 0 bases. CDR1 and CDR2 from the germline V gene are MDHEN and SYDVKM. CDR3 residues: CASRQAAGYQETQYF. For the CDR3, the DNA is TGTGCCAGCAGACAGGCAGCGGGGTACCAAGAGACCCAGTACTTC.